This T cell receptor beta chain was retrieved from a study of T cell responses to AZD1222 COVID-19 vaccine. General study findings and limits: Scientists sampled the repertoires only once the peak T cell response had passed. Seropositive status at baseline applied to only a handful of AZD1222 recipients.

Details on this clone: What it recognizes is unknown.

Some clones are missing from TCRdb's copy, which holds only in-frame ones; the method was immunoSEQ multiplex PCR. Here the sample spans approximately 150,000 clones, roughly 89% being singletons. Deletions cut 1 base from V and 1 base from J, with 10 bases between. This CDR3 contains 16 residues. Germline CDR1 and CDR2: MNHEY and SMNVEV (reference sequence). The clonotype was recovered from an adult who received the MenACWY meningococcal vaccine as a control. The source was peripheral blood, collected 28 days after the second dose of the MenACWY control vaccine. V usage is TRBV27 and J usage is TRBJ2-2; D may correspond to TRBD1 or TRBD2 (5 bases each). CDR3 loop: CASSLYGDGNTGELFF. The CDR3 nucleotides read TGTGCCAGCAGTTTATATGGGGACGGGAACACCGGGGAGCTGTTTTTT.